These 28 T cell receptor beta chains share one sample of origin, sequenced in a study of shared clonotypes between healthy human individuals. Measured with immunoSEQ multiplex PCR; TCRdb has only the in-frame clones, and not every one. The sample lists just over 2,000,000 clones; over 85% were seen once. Cells designated naive CD8 were CD45RO-negative and were positively selected for CCR7, with terminally differentiated effector memory CD45RA+ cells excluded. The source material was naive CD8+ T cells sorted from blood. These receptors all stem from a man aged 18 to 29 in good health.

The rearrangement uses TRBV7-9 and TRBJ2-3; tentative D call: TRBD1 (5 bases). V lost 5 bases and J 1 base, leaving 13 bases between the germline ends. The CDR3 runs 15 residues. Germline CDR1 is SEHNR and CDR2 is FQNEAQ (reference sequence). The CDR3 protein is CASSPRGQGTDTQYF. The CDR3 region has the DNA TGTGCCAGCAGCCCTAGGGGCCAAGGCACAGATACGCAGTATTTT.

The chain is built from TRBV20-1 and TRBJ1-1; no clear D. The CDR3 length is 11 residues. The V end lost 6 bases, the J end lost 3 bases, and 8 bases lay between the germline ends. CDR1 is DFQATT, CDR2 SNEGSKA, per germline (reference sequence). In nucleotides, the CDR3 is TGCAGTGCCCCCCAGGACACTGAAGCTTTCTTT. Amino acids: CSAPQDTEAFF.

The chain is built from TRBV5-1 and TRBJ2-1; either TRBD1 or TRBD2 may fit D (6 bases each). This CDR3 has 13 amino acids. Germline V CDR1 and CDR2: SGHRS, YFSETQ. The V end was cut by 2 bases, the J end by 9 bases, with 12 bases between. The CDR3 DNA follows: TGCGCCAGCAGCTTTCTCCGGGGGCTTGAGCAGTTCTTC. Encoded protein: CASSFLRGLEQFF.

J is TRBJ2-5 and V is TRBV7-9; D uncertain. Germline-derived CDR1 and CDR2 are SEHNR and FQNEAQ (reference sequence). The CDR3 loop spans 13 amino acids. V was cut by 5 bases and J by 0 bases, with 7 bases left in between. In DNA form, the CDR3 reads TGTGCCAGCAGCACCCGGTACCAAGAGACCCAGTACTTC. This codes for CASSTRYQETQYF.

The CDR3 DNA is TGTGCCAGCAGCCAGCTAACCGATGCCCAGTACTTC. Its protein product is CASSQLTDAQYF. This chain uses TRBV7-6 with TRBJ2-5, with unresolved D. Germline V gene sequence: CDR1 SGHVS, CDR2 FNYEAQ. Trimming left V 5 bases short and J 9 bases short, with 13 bases between. The CDR3 is made up of 12 amino acids.

J is TRBJ1-4 and V is TRBV11-2, with D possibly TRBD1 on 6 matching bases. The V and J ends lost 5 bases and 12 bases respectively, with 22 bases between them. CDR1 is SGHAT, CDR2 FQNNGV, per germline. The CDR3 is 15 residues long. The CDR3 region has the DNA TGTGCCAGCAGCGACCCGAAGCAGGGGCATGGAGAACTGTTTTTT. This gives the protein CASSDPKQGHGELFF.

The chain uses TRBV4-1 and TRBJ1-3, with 8 bases fitting TRBD1. Trimming took 0 bases from V and 0 from J; bases not matched to a gene: 4. Germline lookup yields CDR1 MGHRA and CDR2 YSYEKL. The CDR3 runs 17 residues. CDR3 bases: TGCGCCAGCAGCCAAGATGGCACAGGGGGCTCTGGAAACACCATATATTTT. As protein: CASSQDGTGGSGNTIYF.

The genes are TRBV6-1 and TRBJ1-2; D is unresolved. The CDR3 is 14 residues long. The ends were cut back, 6 bases at V and 1 base at J, with 12 bases in the middle. Germline V gene data show CDR1 as MNHNS and CDR2 as SASEGT. CDR3 DNA: TGTGCCAGCAGCGGACCGGGAAATAACTATGGCTACACCTTC. Translating it yields CASSGPGNNYGYTF.

The V and J genes are TRBV6-6 and TRBJ1-1; the D is unclear. The CDR3 totals 12 residues. The ends were cut back, 5 bases at V and 10 bases at J, with 14 bases in the middle. Germline CDR1 is MNHNY and CDR2 is SVGAGI (reference sequence). The CDR3 sequence is CASSPQGLVAFF. As DNA, the CDR3 is TGTGCCAGCAGTCCCCAAGGACTGGTAGCTTTCTTT.

The chain links TRBV27 to TRBJ1-2, with D perhaps TRBD1 (5 bases). Trimming cost V 4 bases and J 0 bases, with 9 bases left between them. Germline CDR1 and CDR2: MNHEY and SMNVEV (reference sequence). The length of the CDR3 is 14 residues. CDR3 residues: CASSWRQTNYGYTF. CDR3 nucleotide sequence: TGTGCCAGCAGTTGGAGACAGACTAACTATGGCTACACCTTC.

With regard to this clone: The same CDR3 can be traced to other DNA sequences in this sample. This chain uses TRBV5-1 with TRBJ2-7; 10 bases map to TRBD1. Germline trimming cut 3 bases from V and 4 bases from J; bases unmatched to any gene: 4. Germline V CDR1 and CDR2: SGHRS, YFSETQ. This CDR3 spans 14 amino acids. The CDR3: CASSSGQGGYEQYF. The CDR3 bases are TGCGCCAGCAGCTCCGGACAGGGGGGATACGAGCAGTACTTC.

This chain links TRBV4-1 with TRBJ1-1, with 7 bases that match TRBD1. Germline V gene lookup returns CDR1 MGHRA and CDR2 YSYEKL. The CDR3 length is 16 residues. Trimming removed 6 bases from V and 1 base from J; junction bases left unmatched: 11. The CDR3 DNA sequence: TGCGCCAGCAGGAGGGCCGAGACAGGGAAGAACACTGAAGCTTTCTTT. Translating it yields CASRRAETGKNTEAFF.

This clone was counted a few times. The chain employs TRBV11-2 and TRBJ2-7, with D perhaps matching TRBD1 (6 bases). The germline gives CDR1 SGHAT, CDR2 FQNNGV. The CDR3 consists of 15 residues. Between the trimmed V and J ends, which lost 5 bases and 1 base, there was a span of 15 bases. DNA for the CDR3: TGTGCCAGCAGCCCCACCGGGACAAGGTCCTACGAGCAGTACTTC. As protein: CASSPTGTRSYEQYF.

This clone was seen a single time. The CDR3 here is CASRSVSGELFF. The CDR3 DNA sequence: TGCGCCAGCAGGAGTGTAAGCGGGGAGCTGTTTTTT. V is TRBV4-1 and J is TRBJ2-2; no firm D call. V was shortened by 6 bases and J by 7 bases, with 9 bases between the two germline ends. CDR1 is MGHRA, CDR2 YSYEKL, per germline. This CDR3 contains 12 residues.

In this sample, this clone turned up a few times. The chain employs TRBV5-1 and TRBJ2-7, with D maybe TRBD2 (6 bases). The CDR3 extends over 15 amino acids. V was shortened by 4 bases and J by 4 bases, with 18 bases between the two germline ends. The germline V gene encodes CDR1 SGHRS and CDR2 YFSETQ. As DNA, the CDR3 is TGCGCCAGCAGCGTTGGACGCGGGGCTGTGTACGAGCAGTACTTC. This encodes CASSVGRGAVYEQYF. The variable domain in full, with the rest retrieved from reference TRBV5-1 and TRBJ2-7, is KAGVTQTPRYLIKTRGQQVTLSCSPISGHRSVSWYQQTPGQGLQFLFEYFSETQRNKGNFPGRFSGRQFSNSRSEMNVSTLELGDSALYLCASSVGRGAVYEQYFGPGTRLTVT.

This chain uses TRBV14 with TRBJ1-4; TRBD1 agrees at 7 bases. This CDR3 contains 14 residues. Germline loops: CDR1 SGHDN, CDR2 FVKESK. Trimming took 5 bases from V and 7 from J; bases not matched to a gene: 7. The CDR3 DNA reads TGTGCCAGCAGCTCTCGACAGGGAACTGAAAAACTGTTTTTT. Translating gives CASSSRQGTEKLFF.

The count of this clone is one. This chain joins TRBV28 and TRBJ1-1; D possibly corresponds to TRBD1 (6 bases). From germline, CDR1 is MDHEN and CDR2 SYDVKM. The V and J ends lost 7 bases and 4 bases respectively, with 10 bases between them. The CDR3 sequence is 12 residues long. The CDR3 spells CASTQGGTEAFF. DNA for the CDR3: TGTGCCAGCACCCAAGGGGGCACTGAAGCTTTCTTT.

CDR3 nucleotide sequence: TGTGCGACGGAGGGGCACGGAAACACCATATATTTT. Protein product: CATEGHGNTIYF. The chain has TRBV30 and TRBJ1-3, with D perhaps TRBD1 (5 bases). The CDR3 is made up of 12 amino acids. Germline V gives CDR1 GTSNPN, CDR2 SVGIG (reference sequence).

The rearrangement uses TRBV29-1 and TRBJ2-2; a weak D match, TRBD1 (7 bases). V was trimmed by 6 bases and J by 2 bases, leaving 16 bases between them. The germline CDR1 and CDR2 sequences are SQVTM and ANQGSEA. CDR3 length: 15 amino acids. CDR3 protein: CSVGGQEENTGELFF. The DNA for the CDR3 is TGCAGCGTGGGAGGACAGGAGGAAAACACCGGGGAGCTGTTTTTT.

V gene TRBV5-4 combines with J gene TRBJ2-7; possibly TRBD2 for D (5 bases). Germline V gene data show CDR1 as SGHNT and CDR2 as YYREEE (reference sequence). V lost 1 base to trimming and J lost 5 bases, with 10 bases between them. This CDR3 is built from 13 residues. For the CDR3, the DNA is TGTGCCAGCAGCTTGACACTAGGGAACGAGCAGTACTTC. Translating it yields CASSLTLGNEQYF.

This clone was counted a few times. The chain has TRBV7-8 and TRBJ1-3; no clear D. Germline V gene data show CDR1 as SGHVS and CDR2 as FQNEAQ. CDR3 size: 15 residues. Trimming left V 1 base short and J 0 bases short, with 7 bases between. As DNA, the CDR3 is TGTGCCAGCAGCTTAGGCAGGAGCTCTGGAAACACCATATATTTT. This sequence encodes CASSLGRSSGNTIYF.

This chain links TRBV6-6 with TRBJ2-1; D not resolved. CDR3 size: 10 residues. Per the germline V gene, CDR1 is MNHNY and CDR2 is SVGAGI (reference sequence). Trimming pared 5 bases from V and 8 bases from J, leaving 4 bases between. The CDR3 spells CASSLDEQFF. The CDR3, as DNA: TGTGCCAGCAGTCTCGATGAGCAGTTCTTC.

This clone was picked up one time. The chain carries TRBV30 and TRBJ2-7, with 7 bases aligning to TRBD1. From germline, CDR1 is GTSNPN and CDR2 SVGIG (reference sequence). The trim removed 3 bases at V and 4 bases at J, leaving 12 bases unmatched. This CDR3 has 15 amino acids. The CDR3 DNA sequence: TGTGCCTGGAGCTCCCGGGACAGTTCCTTTTACGAGCAGTACTTC. Amino acid sequence: CAWSSRDSSFYEQYF.

The chain carries TRBV7-9 and TRBJ2-5, with D possibly being TRBD2 (6 bases). CDR1 is SEHNR, CDR2 FQNEAQ, per germline (reference sequence). The CDR3 covers 16 residues. V was shortened by 4 bases and J by 5 bases, with 20 bases between the two germline ends. CDR3 in amino acids: CASSSEPGGRIETQYF. The CDR3 bases are TGTGCCAGCAGCTCCGAGCCCGGGGGAAGGATCGAGACCCAGTACTTC.

A note on this clone: Different DNA sequences within this sample yield the same CDR3. The CDR3 sequence is CASSLSTGGLNEQYF. The CDR3 region has the DNA TGTGCCAGCAGTTTATCTACAGGGGGCTTAAACGAGCAGTACTTC. The V call is TRBV27, the J call TRBJ2-7, with TRBD1 identical over 9 bases. The CDR3 sequence is 15 residues long. Germline trimming cut 0 bases from V and 5 bases from J; bases unmatched to any gene: 5. Per germline, CDR1 MNHEY and CDR2 SMNVEV (reference sequence).

Comment on this clone: The sample has other DNA sequences that encode this CDR3 too. The V and J genes are TRBV9 and TRBJ1-2; D call uncertain. Between the trimmed V and J ends, which lost 2 bases and 5 bases, there was a span of 10 bases. The CDR3 spans 13 residues. Germline CDR1 SGDLS, CDR2 YYNGEE. DNA of the CDR3: TGTGCCAGCAGCGTCGGCACAGCGTATGGCTACACCTTC. This gives the protein CASSVGTAYGYTF.

The chain uses TRBV5-4 and TRBJ2-7; TRBD1 agrees at 7 bases. CDR3 length equals 12 residues. Germline CDR1 SGHNT, CDR2 YYREEE (reference sequence). Trimming cost V 9 bases and J 7 bases; bases outside gene matches: 10. As DNA, the CDR3 is TGTGCCACAATGAGCTCAGGGGGTGAGCAGTACTTC. The encoded protein is CATMSSGGEQYF.

The chain carries TRBV7-9 and TRBJ1-2; no clear D gene. Per the germline V gene, CDR1 is SEHNR and CDR2 is FQNEAQ (reference sequence). CDR3 length equals 11 residues. The V gene lost 5 bases and the J gene lost 6 bases, with 7 bases spanning the gap. This chain's CDR3 is CASSNRDGYTF. The CDR3 DNA reads as TGTGCCAGCAGCAACAGAGATGGCTACACCTTC. Full variable domain (remainder filled in from reference TRBV7-9 and TRBJ1-2): DTGVSQNPRHKITKRGQNVTFRCDPISEHNRLYWYRQTLGQGPEFLTYFQNEAQLEKSRLLSDRFSAERPKGSFSTLEIQRTEQGDSAMYLCASSNRDGYTFGSGTRLTVV.